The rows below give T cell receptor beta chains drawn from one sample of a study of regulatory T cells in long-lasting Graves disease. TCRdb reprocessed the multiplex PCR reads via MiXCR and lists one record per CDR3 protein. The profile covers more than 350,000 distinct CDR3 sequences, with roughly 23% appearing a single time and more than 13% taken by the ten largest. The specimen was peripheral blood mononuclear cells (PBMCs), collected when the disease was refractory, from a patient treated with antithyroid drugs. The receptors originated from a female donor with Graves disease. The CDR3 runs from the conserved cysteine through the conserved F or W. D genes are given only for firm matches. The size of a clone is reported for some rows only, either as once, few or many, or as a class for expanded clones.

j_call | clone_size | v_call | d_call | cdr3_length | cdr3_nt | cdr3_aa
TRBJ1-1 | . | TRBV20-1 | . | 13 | TGCAGTGCTATAATGACACTTTACACTGAAGCTTTCTTT | CSAIMTLYTEAFF
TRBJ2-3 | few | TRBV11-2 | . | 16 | TGTGCCAGCAGCTCCAGGACATCCGGAGGGGCAGATACGCAGTATTTT | CASSSRTSGGADTQYF
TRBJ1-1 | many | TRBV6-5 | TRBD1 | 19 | TGTGCCAGCAGTTACTCGATCAGGGGGTCGGGTAGGCGAACGACTGAAGCTTTCTTT | CASSYSIRGSGRRTTEAFF
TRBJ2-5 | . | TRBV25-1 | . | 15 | TGTGCCAGCAGTGAATCGGTTAGGTACCAAGAGACCCAGTACTTC | CASSESVRYQETQYF
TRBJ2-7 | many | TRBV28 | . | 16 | TGTGCCAGCAGTCCACTTTCCGGGGCACGCTCCTACGAGCAGTACTTC | CASSPLSGARSYEQYF
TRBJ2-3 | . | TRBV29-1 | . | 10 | TGCAGCGTTGACACAGATACGCAGTATTTT | CSVDTDTQYF
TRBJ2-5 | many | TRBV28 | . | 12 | TGTGCCAGCAGTATTCTCCCAGAGACCCAGTACTTC | CASSILPETQYF
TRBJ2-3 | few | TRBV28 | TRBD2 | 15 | TGTGCCAGCAGTAGAGCGGGGAGCCGCACAGATACGCAGTATTTT | CASSRAGSRTDTQYF
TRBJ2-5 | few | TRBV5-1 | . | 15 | TGCGCCAGCAGCAATTTACAGGGTTCTCAAGAGACCCAGTACTTC | CASSNLQGSQETQYF
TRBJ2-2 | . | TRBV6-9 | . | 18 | TGTGCCAGCAGTTTGGACAGCACCCTTGTCCTAGTCACCGGGGAGCTGTTTTTT | CASSLDSTLVLVTGELFF
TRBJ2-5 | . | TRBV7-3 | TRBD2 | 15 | TGTGCCAGCGGCTTCACTAGCGGGAGGCAAGAGACCCAGTACTTC | CASGFTSGRQETQYF
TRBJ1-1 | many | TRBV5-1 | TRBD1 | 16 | TGCGCCAGCAGCTTGGGCGGGACAGGTCGTATCGCTGAAGCTTTCTTT | CASSLGGTGRIAEAFF
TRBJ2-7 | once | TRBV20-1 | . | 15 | TGCAGTGCTAGAGATAACCAAGGGCTCTCCTACGAGCAGTACTTC | CSARDNQGLSYEQYF
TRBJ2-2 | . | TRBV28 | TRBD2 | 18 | TGTGCCAGCAGTTTTAGGACTAGCGGGAGGGTCGGCACCGGGGAGCTGTTTTTT | CASSFRTSGRVGTGELFF
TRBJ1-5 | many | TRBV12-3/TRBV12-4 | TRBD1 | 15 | TGTGCCAGCAGTTTAGTACAGGGGGGCAATCAGCCCCAGCATTTT | CASSLVQGGNQPQHF
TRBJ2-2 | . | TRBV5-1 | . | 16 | TGCGCCAGCACAGCGTTACTGTGGCTAAACACCGGGGAGCTGTTTTTT | CASTALLWLNTGELFF
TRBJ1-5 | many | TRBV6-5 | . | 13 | TGTGCCAGCAGTTACCGAAGGGGACAGCCCCAGCATTTT | CASSYRRGQPQHF
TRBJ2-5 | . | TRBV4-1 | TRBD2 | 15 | TGCGCCAGCAGCCAACTGGGACTAAGTCAAGAGACCCAGTACTTC | CASSQLGLSQETQYF
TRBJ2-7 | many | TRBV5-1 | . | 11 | TGCGCCAGCAGCTTGGAAGAAGAGCAGTACTTC | CASSLEEEQYF
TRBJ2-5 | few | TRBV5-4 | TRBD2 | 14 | TGTGCCAGCAGCTCCCACGCTAGCGGGGAGACCCAGTACTTC | CASSSHASGETQYF
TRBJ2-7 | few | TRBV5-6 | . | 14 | TGTGCCAGCAGCTTGAAAGGGGCGCGGGGCGAGCAGTACTTC | CASSLKGARGEQYF
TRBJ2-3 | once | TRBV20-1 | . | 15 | TGCAGTGCTAGAGGGCGGCGGGATAGGACAGATACGCAGTATTTT | CSARGRRDRTDTQYF
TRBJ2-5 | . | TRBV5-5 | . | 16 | TGTGCCAGCAGCTTGCCCTCATCGGGATCCCAAGAGACCCAGTACTTC | CASSLPSSGSQETQYF
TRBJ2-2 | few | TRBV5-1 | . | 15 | TGCGCCAGCAGCAGGAGGGGATCGAACACCGGGGAGCTGTTTTTT | CASSRRGSNTGELFF
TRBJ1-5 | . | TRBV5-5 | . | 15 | TGTGCCAGCAGCCAGGAAGGGCATAGCAATCAGCCCCAGCATTTT | CASSQEGHSNQPQHF
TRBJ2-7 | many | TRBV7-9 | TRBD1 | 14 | TGTGCCAGCAGCCCGGGGACAGGGTTCGACGAGCAGTACTTC | CASSPGTGFDEQYF
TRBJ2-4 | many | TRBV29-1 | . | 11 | TGCAGCGTTGTACGCGAGGCGAATCAGTACTTC | CSVVREANQYF
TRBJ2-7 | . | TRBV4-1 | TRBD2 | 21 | TGCGCCAGCAGCCAAAGGAGGGTAGGACAGAAGACTAGCGGAACGATTTACGAGCAGTACTTC | CASSQRRVGQKTSGTIYEQYF
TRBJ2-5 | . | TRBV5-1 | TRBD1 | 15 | TGCGCCAGCAGCGGGTCCGACAGGGGAGGAGAGACCCAGTACTTC | CASSGSDRGGETQYF
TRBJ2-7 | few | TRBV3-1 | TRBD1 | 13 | TGTGCCAGCAGCCAGTCAGGGGGATACGAGCAGTACTTC | CASSQSGGYEQYF
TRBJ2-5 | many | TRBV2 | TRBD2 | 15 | TGTGCCAGCAGTAGGAGGACTAGCGGGAGAGAGACCCAGTACTTC | CASSRRTSGRETQYF
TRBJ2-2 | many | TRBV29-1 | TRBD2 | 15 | TGCAGCGTTGACCCTAGCGGGAAGAACACCGGGGAGCTGTTTTTT | CSVDPSGKNTGELFF
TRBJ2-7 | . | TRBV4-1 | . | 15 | TGCGCCAGCAGCCTTCGACAGGTTCAGGGTGGCGAGCAGTACTTC | CASSLRQVQGGEQYF
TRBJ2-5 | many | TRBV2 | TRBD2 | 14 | TGTGCCAGCAATGGTTCTAGCGGGAAGGAGACCCAGTACTTC | CASNGSSGKETQYF
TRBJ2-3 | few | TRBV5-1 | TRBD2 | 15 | TGCGCCAGCAGCTTCCAGGCGGGAGCGGGAGATACGCAGTATTTT | CASSFQAGAGDTQYF
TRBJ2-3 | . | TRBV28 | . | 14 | TGTGCCAGCAGTTTATCCTCTTACCCAGATACGCAGTATTTT | CASSLSSYPDTQYF
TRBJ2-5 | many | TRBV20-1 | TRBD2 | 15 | TGCAGTGCTAGATTTGCGGGAGGGCCAGGGGAGACCCAGTACTTC | CSARFAGGPGETQYF
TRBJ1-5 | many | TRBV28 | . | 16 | TGTGCCAGCAGTTTACTCGGGTCAGGCAGCAATCAGCCCCAGCATTTT | CASSLLGSGSNQPQHF
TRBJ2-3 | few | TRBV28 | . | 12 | TGTGCCAGCAGTCAGGGGTTAGATACGCAGTATTTT | CASSQGLDTQYF
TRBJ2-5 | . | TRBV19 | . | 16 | TGTGCCAGTAGCAGTGAAGAGGGAAACCTCCAAGAGACCCAGTACTTC | CASSSEEGNLQETQYF
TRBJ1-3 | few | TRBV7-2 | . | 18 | TGTGCCAGCAGCTTAGAAGGTCTTAGGCCGGCTTTGGGAAACACCATATATTTT | CASSLEGLRPALGNTIYF
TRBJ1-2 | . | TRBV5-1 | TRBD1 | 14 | TGTGCCAGCAGAGGGACAGGGGGCTTGTATGGCTACACCTTC | CASRGTGGLYGYTF
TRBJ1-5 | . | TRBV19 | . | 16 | TGTGCCAGTAGCACTCCCAGGGGTGCGGGCAATCAGCCCCAGCATTTT | CASSTPRGAGNQPQHF
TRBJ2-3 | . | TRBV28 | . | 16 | TGTGCCAGCAGTTCTCCCGGGACGCCTGGGGCAGATACGCAGTATTTT | CASSSPGTPGADTQYF
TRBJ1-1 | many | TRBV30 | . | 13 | TGTGCCTGGAGTGTAGGGGGGTTTACTGAAGCTTTCTTT | CAWSVGGFTEAFF
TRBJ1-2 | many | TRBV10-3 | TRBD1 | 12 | TGTGCCATAACGGACAGGGGGCTTGGCTACACCTTC | CAITDRGLGYTF
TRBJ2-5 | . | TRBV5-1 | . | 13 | TGCGCCAGCAGCTTGGACCTCCGGGAGACCCAGTACTTC | CASSLDLRETQYF
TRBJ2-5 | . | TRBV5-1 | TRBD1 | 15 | TGCGCCAGCAGCTCCTACGGGACAGAGCAAGAGACCCAGTACTTC | CASSSYGTEQETQYF
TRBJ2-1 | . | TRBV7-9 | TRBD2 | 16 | TGTGCCAGCAGACCAAGCGGGGGGCCGGGTATGAATGAGCAGTTCTTC | CASRPSGGPGMNEQFF
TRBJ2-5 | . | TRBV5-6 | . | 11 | TGTGCCAGCAGCTTTCGGAAGACCCAGTACTTC | CASSFRKTQYF
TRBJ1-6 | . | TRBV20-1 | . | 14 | TGCAGTGCTAGAGATTTTACCCCGAGTTCACCCCTCCACTTT | CSARDFTPSSPLHF
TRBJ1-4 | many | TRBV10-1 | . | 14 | TGCGCCAGCAGTGATTACAGGGCGACTGGAAAACTGTTTTTT | CASSDYRATGKLFF
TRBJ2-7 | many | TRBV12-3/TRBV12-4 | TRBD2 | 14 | TGTGCCAGCAGCTTAGCGGGAGGGTCACACGAGCAGTACTTC | CASSLAGGSHEQYF
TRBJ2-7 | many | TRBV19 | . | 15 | TGTGCCAGTAGTCCTCTGCGGGGAAACTCCTACGAGCAGTACTTC | CASSPLRGNSYEQYF
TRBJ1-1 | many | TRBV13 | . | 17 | TGTGCCAGCAGCCGGCAGAGAGACGACGGGTGGAACACTGAAGCTTTCTTT | CASSRQRDDGWNTEAFF
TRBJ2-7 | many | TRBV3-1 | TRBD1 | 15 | TGTGCCAGCAGCCAAGACTCCCAGGGGGCTTACGAGCAGTACTTC | CASSQDSQGAYEQYF
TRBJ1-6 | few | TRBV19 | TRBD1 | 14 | TGTGCCAGTACCACTGAGACAGGGAATTCACCCCTCCACTTT | CASTTETGNSPLHF